The rows below give T cell receptor beta chains drawn from one sample of a study of blood T cell repertoires in COVID-19. Sequencing used immunoSEQ multiplex PCR; TCRdb keeps in-frame clones, though not all of them. The sample holds roughly 47,000 clones, 80% to 90% seen once. Input material: peripheral blood. These TCRs come from a woman of 80 years or more with COVID-19, enrolled during active disease. The CDR3 runs from the conserved cysteine through the conserved F or W. A D gene is named only where the DNA matches it firmly. A row's size may be missing; if present it is once, few, many or a size class.

>-|TRBJ2-6|TRBV18|-
CASSLMTTGTTGANVLTF
TGTGCCAGCTCATTAATGACAACAGGGACTACTGGGGCCAACGTCCTGACTTTC
>-|TRBJ2-1|TRBV6-5|TRBD2
CASGSGSSYNEQFF
TGTGCCAGTGGGAGCGGGAGCTCCTACAATGAGCAGTTCTTC
>-|TRBJ2-6|TRBV12-3/TRBV12-4|-
CASRASGANVLTF
TGTGCCAGCAGAGCCTCTGGGGCCAACGTCCTGACTTTC
>-|TRBJ2-7|TRBV5-5|TRBD1
CASSLPRTGGYEQYF
TGTGCCAGCAGCTTACCCCGGACAGGGGGCTACGAGCAGTACTTC
>-|TRBJ2-1|TRBV7-2|TRBD1
CASSSRPGQVGSNEQFF
TGTGCCAGCAGCTCACGCCCGGGACAGGTGGGGAGCAATGAGCAGTTCTTC
>few|TRBJ1-6|TRBV5-1|TRBD1
CASSLESSGGGFDSPLHF
TGCGCCAGCAGCTTGGAATCGTCAGGGGGCGGTTTTGATTCACCCCTCCACTTT
>-|TRBJ2-1|TRBV7-2|-
CASSLDRTPYNEQFF
TGTGCCAGCAGCTTAGACAGGACCCCCTACAATGAGCAGTTCTTC
>-|TRBJ2-7|TRBV6-2/TRBV6-3|TRBD1
CASSRGDRTQEQYF
TGTGCCAGCAGTCGTGGGGACAGGACTCAGGAGCAGTACTTC
>once|TRBJ1-1|TRBV14|-
CASRNREEGAFF
TGTGCCAGCAGGAACAGGGAAGAGGGAGCTTTCTTT
>-|TRBJ2-3|TRBV24-1|TRBD2
CATSGSGLAVGTQYF
TGTGCCACCAGTGGTTCGGGACTAGCGGTTGGTACGCAGTATTTT
>-|TRBJ2-5|TRBV20-1|-
CSARAVETQYF
TGCAGTGCTAGAGCCGTAGAGACCCAGTACTTC
>-|TRBJ1-3|TRBV7-9|-
CASSQDSGNTIYF
TGTGCCAGCAGCCAGGATTCTGGAAACACCATATATTTT
>-|TRBJ1-5|TRBV7-9|-
CASSLNSPNQPQHF
TGTGCCAGCAGCTTAAACAGCCCCAATCAGCCCCAGCATTTT
>many|TRBJ2-7|TRBV7-2|TRBD1
CASSLASQGAGNEQYF
TGTGCCAGCAGCTTAGCAAGTCAGGGGGCAGGAAACGAGCAGTACTTC
>-|TRBJ1-1|TRBV7-2|-
CASSLLLTEAEAFF
TGTGCCAGCAGCTTGCTTCTCACCGAGGCTGAAGCTTTCTTT
>-|TRBJ2-6|TRBV10-3|TRBD2
CASTRERGTGANVLTF
TGTGCCAGCACCCGGGAGCGGGGGACGGGGGCCAACGTCCTGACTTTC
>-|TRBJ2-7|TRBV15|-
CATSRTEYPPDPSYEQYF
TGTGCCACCAGCAGAACCGAGTACCCCCCCGATCCCTCCTACGAGCAGTACTTC
>-|TRBJ1-1|TRBV7-9|-
CASAVTSEAFF
TGTGCCAGCGCGGTGACCTCTGAAGCTTTCTTT
>-|TRBJ2-1|TRBV7-3|-
CASSPPGKASYNEQFF
TGTGCCAGCAGCCCCCCGGGGAAAGCGTCCTACAATGAGCAGTTCTTC
>-|TRBJ1-1|TRBV5-1|TRBD1
CASSSDRVGTEAFF
TGCGCCAGCAGCTCGGACAGGGTTGGTACTGAAGCTTTCTTT
>-|TRBJ2-3|TRBV29-1|TRBD2
CSVVGTSISSTDTQYF
TGCAGCGTTGTTGGGACTAGCATCTCTAGCACAGATACGCAGTATTTT
>-|TRBJ1-4|TRBV6-5|TRBD1
CASSLQGNEKLFF
TGTGCCAGCAGTCTACAGGGGAATGAAAAACTGTTTTTT
>-|TRBJ2-3|TRBV28|-
CASSPFDTQYF
TGTGCCAGCAGCCCCTTCGATACGCAGTATTTT
>-|TRBJ1-1|TRBV18|TRBD1
CASSPTGTGAGTEAFF
TGTGCCAGCTCACCCACCGGGACAGGAGCGGGCACTGAAGCTTTCTTT
>once|TRBJ1-6|TRBV6-2/TRBV6-3|TRBD1
CASSYFRGTGFSPLHF
TGTGCCAGCAGTTACTTCCGCGGGACAGGGTTTTCACCCCTCCACTTT